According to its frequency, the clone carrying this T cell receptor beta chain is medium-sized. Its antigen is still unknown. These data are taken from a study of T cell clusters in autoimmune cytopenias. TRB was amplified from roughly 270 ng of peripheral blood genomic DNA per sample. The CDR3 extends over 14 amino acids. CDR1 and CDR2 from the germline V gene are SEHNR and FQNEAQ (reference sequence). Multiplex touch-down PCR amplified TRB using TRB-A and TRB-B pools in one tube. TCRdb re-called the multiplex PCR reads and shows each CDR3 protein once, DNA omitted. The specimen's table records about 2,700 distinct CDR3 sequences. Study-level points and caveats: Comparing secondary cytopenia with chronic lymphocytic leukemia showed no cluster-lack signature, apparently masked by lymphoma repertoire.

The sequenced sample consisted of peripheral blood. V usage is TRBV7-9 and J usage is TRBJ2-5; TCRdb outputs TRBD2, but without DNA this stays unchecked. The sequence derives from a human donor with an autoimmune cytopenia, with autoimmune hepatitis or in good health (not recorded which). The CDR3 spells CASSFYGREETQYF.